The 13 T cell receptor beta chains reported below all come from one sample, sequenced in a study of blood T cell repertoires in COVID-19. TCRdb keeps only in-frame clones here, not all; method: immunoSEQ multiplex PCR. The sample holds hundreds of thousands of clones, around 91% seen once. Sequencing used peripheral blood. These TCRs come from a woman in her sixties or seventies with acute or convalescent COVID-19.

The chain carries TRBV28 and TRBJ2-7; 7 nucleotides match TRBD1. The germline CDR1 and CDR2 sequences are MDHEN and SYDVKM. The CDR3 is made up of 12 amino acids. Trimming at V came to 8 bases and at J to 0 bases, leaving 1 base not matched to a gene. CDR3 sequence reads: CASGTDSYEQYF. The CDR3 coding sequence is TGTGCCAGCGGGACAGACTCCTACGAGCAGTACTTC.

The chain has TRBV4-1 and TRBJ2-7, with a tentative D call TRBD2 (5 bases). The V end lost 1 base, the J end lost 2 bases, and 12 bases lay between the germline ends. CDR1 and CDR2 (germline): MGHRA, YSYEKL. The CDR3 extends over 15 amino acids. The CDR3 DNA is TGCGCCAGCAGCCAAGGGCGGACGGGGACCTACGAGCAGTACTTC. This sequence encodes CASSQGRTGTYEQYF.

V and J are TRBV19 and TRBJ1-2; D perhaps matches TRBD1 (5 bases). Per germline, CDR1 LNHDA and CDR2 SQIVND (reference sequence). V was shortened by 1 base and J by 0 bases, with 9 bases between the two germline ends. This CDR3 is 15 amino acids long. CDR3 DNA: TGTGCCAGTAGTATAGGCCCAGGGTCTAACTATGGCTACACCTTC. It translates to CASSIGPGSNYGYTF.

The CDR3 DNA reads as TGTGCCAGCAGCTTCGACAGGGACACTGAAGCTTTCTTT. This sequence encodes CASSFDRDTEAFF. The chain employs TRBV7-3 and TRBJ1-1, with 7 bases that match TRBD1. V shed 3 bases and J 3 bases; nucleotides not matched to a gene: 1. CDR1 and CDR2 (germline): SGHTA, FQGTGA. CDR3 length: 13 residues.

This clone showed up just a few times. CDR3 in DNA: TGTGCCACCAGTGGCTTCGGGGAGCCTTCTTTCTACGAGCAGTACTTC. Translation: CATSGFGEPSFYEQYF. J is TRBJ2-7 and V is TRBV24-1; D is perhaps TRBD2 (5 bases). Trimming pared 5 bases from V and 3 bases from J, leaving 19 bases between. Germline V lookup: CDR1 KGHDR, CDR2 SFDVKD. This CDR3 spans 16 amino acids.

This sequence joins TRBV3-1 (or the pseudogene TRBV3-2) and TRBJ1-3, with D unresolved. The germline V and J ends were trimmed by 4 bases and 0 bases, with 10 bases remaining between them. In germline, CDR1 is LGHDT, CDR2 YNNKEL (reference sequence). This CDR3 has 15 amino acids. CDR3 region: CASSLRDGSGNTIYF. The CDR3 coding sequence is TGTGCCAGCAGCCTCCGGGATGGCTCTGGAAACACCATATATTTT.

The chain joins TRBV11-2 to TRBJ2-5, with 8 bases aligning to TRBD1. Germline CDR1 SGHAT, CDR2 FQNNGV. V was pared by 4 bases and J by 5 bases, with 6 bases of the junction left unmatched. The CDR3 consists of 14 residues. CDR3 residues: CASSYGQGGETQYF. In nucleotides, the CDR3 is TGTGCCAGCAGCTACGGACAGGGCGGGGAGACCCAGTACTTC. Combining the CDR3 with reference TRBV11-2 and TRBJ2-5 gives the whole variable domain EAGVAQSPRYKIIEKRQSVAFWCNPISGHATLYWYQQILGQGPKLLIQFQNNGVVDDSQLPKDRFSAERLKGVDSTLKIQPAKLEDSAVYLCASSYGQGGETQYFGPGTRLLVL.

The J gene is TRBJ2-5, the V gene TRBV24-1, with D maybe TRBD1 (5 bases). There are 15 residues in the CDR3. Germline CDR1 is KGHDR and CDR2 is SFDVKD. Trimming shortened V by 1 base and J by 7 bases, and 15 bases separated the two germline ends. CDR3 nucleotides: TGTGCCACCAGTGATTTTTCTGGCAGCCAGGGGACCCAGTACTTC. Translating gives CATSDFSGSQGTQYF.

CDR3 in DNA: TGTGCCAGCAGTGAATCCGGGTACGGGGAGCTGTTTTTT. It yields the protein CASSESGYGELFF. The chain carries TRBV6-1 and TRBJ2-2; D gene ambiguous. CDR1 MNHNS and CDR2 SASEGT come from the germline V gene. The CDR3 is made up of 13 amino acids. Trimming shortened V by 2 bases and J by 7 bases, and 8 bases separated the two germline ends.

The chain couples TRBV29-1 to TRBJ2-1; D unresolved. The V and J ends lost 0 bases and 5 bases respectively, with 8 bases between them. CDR3 length equals 13 residues. The V gene's germline CDR1 is SQVTM and CDR2 ANQGSEA. The CDR3 coding sequence is TGCAGCGTTGAAGACGGAGACCACAATGAGCAGTTCTTC. It codes for CSVEDGDHNEQFF.

CDR3 protein: CASSEGQLGNTIYF. DNA for the CDR3: TGCGCCAGCAGCGAGGGTCAGCTTGGAAACACCATATATTTT. The V gene is TRBV5-1, the J gene TRBJ1-3; D not resolved. CDR1 and CDR2 (germline): SGHRS, YFSETQ. V lost 4 bases, J lost 3 bases, and 11 bases lay in between. There are 14 residues in the CDR3.

This chain uses TRBV4-3 with TRBJ2-2; 7 bases match TRBD1. Germline CDR1 is LGHNA and CDR2 is YSLEER. Germline trimming cut 2 bases from V and 6 bases from J; bases unmatched to any gene: 6. The CDR3 covers 15 residues. The CDR3 protein is CASSQTTGVSGELFF. The CDR3 DNA follows: TGCGCCAGCAGCCAAACTACAGGGGTTTCCGGGGAGCTGTTTTTT.

The chain links TRBV3-1 (or the pseudogene TRBV3-2) to TRBJ2-3; 10 nucleotides agree with TRBD2. In germline, CDR1 is LGHDT, CDR2 YNNKEL (reference sequence). Trimming removed 0 bases from V and 7 bases from J; junction bases left unmatched: 7. This CDR3 has 16 residues. Here the CDR3 DNA reads TGTGCCAGCAGCCAAGATCGAGCGGGAGGGCGGAATACGCAGTATTTT. It yields the protein CASSQDRAGGRNTQYF.